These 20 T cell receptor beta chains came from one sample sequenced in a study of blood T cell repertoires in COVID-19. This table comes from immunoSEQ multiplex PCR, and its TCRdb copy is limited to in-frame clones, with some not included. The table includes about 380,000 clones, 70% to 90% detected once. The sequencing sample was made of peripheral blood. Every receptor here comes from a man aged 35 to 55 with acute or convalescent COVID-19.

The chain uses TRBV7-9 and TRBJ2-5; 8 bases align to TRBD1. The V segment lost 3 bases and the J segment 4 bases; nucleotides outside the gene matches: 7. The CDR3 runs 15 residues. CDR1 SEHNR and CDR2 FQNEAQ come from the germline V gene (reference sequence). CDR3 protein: CASSFVQQGVETQYF. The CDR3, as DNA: TGTGCCAGCAGCTTTGTCCAACAGGGGGTAGAGACCCAGTACTTC. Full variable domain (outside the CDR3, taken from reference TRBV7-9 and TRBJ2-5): DTGVSQNPRHKITKRGQNVTFRCDPISEHNRLYWYRQTLGQGPEFLTYFQNEAQLEKSRLLSDRFSAERPKGSFSTLEIQRTEQGDSAMYLCASSFVQQGVETQYFGPGTRLLVL.

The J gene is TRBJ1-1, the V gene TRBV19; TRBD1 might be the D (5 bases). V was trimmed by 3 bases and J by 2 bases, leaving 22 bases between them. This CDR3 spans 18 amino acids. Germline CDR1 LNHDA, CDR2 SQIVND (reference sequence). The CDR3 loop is CASSIIPISAGLNTEAFF. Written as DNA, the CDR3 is TGTGCCAGTAGTATTATCCCAATCTCAGCGGGGCTCAACACTGAAGCTTTCTTT.

CDR3: CASSGDINEQFF. The DNA for the CDR3 is TGTGCCAGCAGCGGTGACATCAATGAGCAGTTCTTC. The chain combines TRBV9 with TRBJ2-1; D is unresolved. Deletions cut 3 bases from V and 6 bases from J, with 7 bases between. The CDR3 covers 12 residues. Looked up from germline, CDR1 is SGDLS and CDR2 is YYNGEE. Supplemented by reference TRBV9 and TRBJ2-1, the full variable domain reads DSGVTQTPKHLITATGQRVTLRCSPRSGDLSVYWYQQSLDQGLQFLIQYYNGEERAKGNILERFSAQQFPDLHSELNLSSLELGDSALYFCASSGDINEQFFGPGTRLTVL.

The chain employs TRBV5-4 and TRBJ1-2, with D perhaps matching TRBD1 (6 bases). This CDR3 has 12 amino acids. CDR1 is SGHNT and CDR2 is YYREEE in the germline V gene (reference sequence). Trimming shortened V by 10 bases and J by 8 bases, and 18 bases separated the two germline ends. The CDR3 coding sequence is TGTGCCTGTGGTGGGGGGGCCGGAGGCTACACCTTC. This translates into CACGGGAGGYTF.

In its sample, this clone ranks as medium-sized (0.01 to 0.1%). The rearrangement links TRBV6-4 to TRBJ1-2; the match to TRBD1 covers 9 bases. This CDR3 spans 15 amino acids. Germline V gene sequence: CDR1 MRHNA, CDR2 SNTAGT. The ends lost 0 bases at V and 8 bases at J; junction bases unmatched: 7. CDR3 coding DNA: TGTGCCAGCAGTGACTCGATAACAGGGGGCCGGGGCTACACCTTC. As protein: CASSDSITGGRGYTF.

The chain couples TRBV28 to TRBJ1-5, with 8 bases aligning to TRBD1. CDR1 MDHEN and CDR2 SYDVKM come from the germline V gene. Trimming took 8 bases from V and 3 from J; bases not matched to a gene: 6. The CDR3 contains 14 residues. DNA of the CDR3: TGTGCCAGCGGGGGACAGGCCATCAATCAGCCCCAGCATTTT. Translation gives CASGGQAINQPQHF.

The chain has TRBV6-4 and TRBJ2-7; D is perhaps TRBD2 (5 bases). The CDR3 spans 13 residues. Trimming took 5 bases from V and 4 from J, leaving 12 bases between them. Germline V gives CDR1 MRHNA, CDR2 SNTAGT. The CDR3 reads CASSPDPGYEQYF. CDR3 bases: TGTGCCAGCAGTCCCGATCCGGGATACGAGCAGTACTTC.

The CDR3 DNA reads as TGTGCCTGGAACAGTGCTGCGGCAGGGCTAACTGAAGCTTTCTTT. Its translation: CAWNSAAAGLTEAFF. The V and J genes are TRBV30 and TRBJ1-1, with D tentatively TRBD1 (5 bases). The CDR3 is made up of 15 amino acids. In germline, CDR1 is GTSNPN, CDR2 SVGIG (reference sequence). V shed 4 bases and J shed 5 bases, with 20 bases lying between them.

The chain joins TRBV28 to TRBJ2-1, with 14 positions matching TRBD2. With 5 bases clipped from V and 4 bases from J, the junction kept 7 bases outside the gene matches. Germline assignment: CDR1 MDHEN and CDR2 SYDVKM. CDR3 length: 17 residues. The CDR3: CASSGTSGRGGYNEQFF. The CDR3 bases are TGTGCCAGCAGTGGGACTAGCGGGAGAGGGGGGTACAATGAGCAGTTCTTC.

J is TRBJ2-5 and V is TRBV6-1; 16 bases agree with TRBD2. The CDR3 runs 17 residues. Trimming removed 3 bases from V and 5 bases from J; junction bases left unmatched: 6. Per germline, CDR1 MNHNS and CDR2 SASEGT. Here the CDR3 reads CASSDGTSGGAGETQYF. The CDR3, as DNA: TGTGCCAGCAGTGACGGGACTAGCGGGGGGGCAGGTGAGACCCAGTACTTC.

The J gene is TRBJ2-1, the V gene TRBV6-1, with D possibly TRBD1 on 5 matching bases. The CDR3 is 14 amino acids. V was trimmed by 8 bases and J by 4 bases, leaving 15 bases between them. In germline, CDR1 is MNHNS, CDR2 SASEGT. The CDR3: CASFDRGLYNEQFF. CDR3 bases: TGTGCCAGCTTTGACAGAGGATTATACAATGAGCAGTTCTTC.

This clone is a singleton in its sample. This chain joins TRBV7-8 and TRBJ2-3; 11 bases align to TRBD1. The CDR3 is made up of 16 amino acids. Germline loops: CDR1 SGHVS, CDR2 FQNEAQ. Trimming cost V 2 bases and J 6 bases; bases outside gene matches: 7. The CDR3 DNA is TGTGCCAGCAGCTTACCGGACAGGGGGCGCGCGGATACGCAGTATTTT. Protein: CASSLPDRGRADTQYF.

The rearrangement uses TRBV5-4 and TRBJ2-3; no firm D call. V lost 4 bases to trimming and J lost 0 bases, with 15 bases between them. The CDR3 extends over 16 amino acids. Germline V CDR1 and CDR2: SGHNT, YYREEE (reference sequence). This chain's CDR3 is CASSPDAAPSTDTQYF. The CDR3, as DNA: TGTGCCAGCAGCCCCGATGCGGCCCCTAGCACAGATACGCAGTATTTT.

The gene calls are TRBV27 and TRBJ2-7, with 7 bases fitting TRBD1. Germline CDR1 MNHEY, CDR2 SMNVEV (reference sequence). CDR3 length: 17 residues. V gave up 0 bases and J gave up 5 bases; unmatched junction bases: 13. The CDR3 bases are TGTGCCAGCAGTTTATCGGACAGGTACAAACTCGGGAACGAGCAGTACTTC. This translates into CASSLSDRYKLGNEQYF.

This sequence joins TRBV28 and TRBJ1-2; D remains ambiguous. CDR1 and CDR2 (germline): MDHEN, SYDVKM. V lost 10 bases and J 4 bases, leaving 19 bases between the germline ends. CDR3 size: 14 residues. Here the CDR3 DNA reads TGTGCCACCACTCTAAAGGAGCACTTCTATGGCTACACCTTC. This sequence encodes CATTLKEHFYGYTF.

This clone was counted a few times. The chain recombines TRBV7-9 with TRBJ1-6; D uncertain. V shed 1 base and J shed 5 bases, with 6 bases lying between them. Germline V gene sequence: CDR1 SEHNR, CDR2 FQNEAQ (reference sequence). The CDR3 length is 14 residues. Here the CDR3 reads CASSLDSNNSPLHF. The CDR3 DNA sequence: TGTGCCAGCAGCTTAGACAGTAATAATTCACCCCTCCACTTT.

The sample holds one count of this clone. CDR3 in DNA: TGTGCCAGCAGCTTGAAGACGGATAGCGATACGCAGTATTTT. Residues: CASSLKTDSDTQYF. V gene TRBV5-4 combines with J gene TRBJ2-3, with D unresolved. Trimming left V 1 base short and J 6 bases short, with 12 bases between. Germline CDR1 SGHNT, CDR2 YYREEE (reference sequence). The CDR3 spans 14 residues.

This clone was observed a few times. The CDR3 loop reads CAAGSANTGELFF. In DNA, the CDR3 is TGCGCCGCGGGAAGTGCGAACACCGGGGAGCTGTTTTTT. This chain joins TRBV5-1 and TRBJ2-2; possible D gene TRBD2, 6 bases. CDR1 and CDR2 (germline): SGHRS, YFSETQ. The CDR3 is 13 residues long. Deletions cut 10 bases from V and 0 bases from J, with 10 bases between.

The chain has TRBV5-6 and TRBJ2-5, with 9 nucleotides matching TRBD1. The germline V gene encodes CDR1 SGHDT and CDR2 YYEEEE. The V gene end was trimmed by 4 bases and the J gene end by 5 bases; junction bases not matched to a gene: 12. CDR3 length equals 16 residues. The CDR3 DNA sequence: TGTGCCAGCAGCCCAGACAGGGGGTCTAGCGAGGAGACCCAGTACTTC. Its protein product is CASSPDRGSSEETQYF.

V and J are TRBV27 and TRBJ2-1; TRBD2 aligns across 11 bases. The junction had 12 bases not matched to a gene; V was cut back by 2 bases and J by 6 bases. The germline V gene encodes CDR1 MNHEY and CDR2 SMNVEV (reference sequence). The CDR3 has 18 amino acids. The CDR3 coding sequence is TGTGCCAGCAGTTTAAGGTTCGGGCTAGCGGGAGGTGGCAATGAGCAGTTCTTC. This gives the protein CASSLRFGLAGGGNEQFF.